The 22 T cell receptor beta chains given below trace back to one sample, sequenced in a study of cytomegalovirus exposure and HLA in healthy donors. Both 60 Vbeta primers and 13 Jbeta primers went into the PCR. Only in-frame clones appear in the TCRdb table, and some are missing; sequencing was by immunoSEQ multiplex PCR. The sample has about 200,000 clones; approximately 79% are singletons. Sample: PBMCs. These receptors all stem from a girl aged 2 to 10 in good health and CMV-seronegative.

CDR3 amino acids: CASSVQGGAYEQYF. DNA for the CDR3: TGTGCCAGCAGTGTACAGGGGGGGGCCTACGAGCAGTACTTC. The genes are TRBV25-1 and TRBJ2-5; a weak D match, TRBD1 (8 bases). With the DNA end fitting TRBJ2-7 better, the J assignment may be wrong. This CDR3 comprises 14 residues. The germline gives CDR1 MGHDK, CDR2 SYGVNS.

This sequence joins TRBV6-6 and TRBJ2-7, with 8 bases that match TRBD2. V lost 7 bases to trimming and J lost 2 bases; unmatched junction nucleotides: 10. CDR1 is MNHNY and CDR2 is SVGAGI in the germline V gene (reference sequence). This CDR3 comprises 15 residues. Written as DNA, the CDR3 is TGTGCCAGCACCCCCGGGGGGGAGCCCCCCTACGAGCAGTACTTC. This translates into CASTPGGEPPYEQYF.

The chain recombines TRBV7-9 with TRBJ1-2, with a tentative D call TRBD1 (5 bases). The CDR3 contains 13 residues. V lost 0 bases and J 4 bases, leaving 6 bases between the germline ends. CDR1 and CDR2 (germline): SEHNR, FQNEAQ (reference sequence). The CDR3, as DNA: TGTGCCAGCAGCTTAGCCGACAGCTATGGCTACACCTTC. Protein: CASSLADSYGYTF.

V is TRBV2 and J is TRBJ2-2; TRBD1 might be the D (6 bases). The germline CDR1 and CDR2 sequences are SNHLY and FYNNEI. The CDR3 length is 14 residues. V shed 8 bases and J shed 2 bases, with 12 bases lying between them. This CDR3 is CASQGSGNTGELFF. For the CDR3, the DNA is TGTGCCAGCCAGGGGTCGGGAAACACCGGGGAGCTGTTTTTT.

Note on this clone: Distinct nucleotide sequences in the sample also encode this CDR3. The chain couples TRBV25-1 to TRBJ1-4; TRBD1 is a possible D gene (5 bases). CDR1 is MGHDK, CDR2 SYGVNS, per germline. V was clipped by 1 base and J by 3 bases, with 9 bases between them. The CDR3 is 15 residues long. CDR3 loop: CASSESGYSNEKLFF. The CDR3 DNA follows: TGTGCCAGCAGTGAATCAGGGTACTCTAATGAAAAACTGTTTTTT.

The J gene is TRBJ2-5, the V gene TRBV28; 7 bases match TRBD2. Germline V CDR1 and CDR2: MDHEN, SYDVKM. The CDR3 has 14 residues. The J segment lost 1 base and the V segment lost 5 bases, leaving 4 bases of the junction unmatched. The CDR3 bases are TGTGCCAGCAGTGGCGGGGGTATCCAAGAGACCCAGTACTTC. The encoded protein is CASSGGGIQETQYF.

The chain recombines TRBV2 with TRBJ2-1; the D is unclear. V lost 3 bases and J lost 5, with 8 bases in between. Germline lookup yields CDR1 SNHLY and CDR2 FYNNEI. The CDR3 runs 13 residues. The CDR3 DNA follows: TGTGCCAGCAGTGATTTAGCAGACAATGAGCAGTTCTTC. It codes for CASSDLADNEQFF.

This clone occurred once. This rearrangement joins TRBV7-3 to TRBJ2-2; tentative D call: TRBD1 (6 bases). CDR1 is SGHTA, CDR2 FQGTGA, per germline. This CDR3 comprises 15 residues. The V and J ends lost 4 bases and 4 bases respectively, with 13 bases between them. The CDR3 here is CASSSKEQGTGELFF. The CDR3 DNA reads as TGTGCCAGCAGCTCCAAGGAACAGGGCACCGGGGAGCTGTTTTTT.

This chain links TRBV7-8 with TRBJ1-4, with a weak D call TRBD1 (5 bases). The CDR3 has 14 residues. V lost 6 bases, J lost 7 bases, and 15 bases lay in between. Per the germline V gene, CDR1 is SGHVS and CDR2 is FQNEAQ. The CDR3 DNA reads as TGTGCCAGCAGTTACTCCTCAAGGGGTGAAAAACTGTTTTTT. This encodes CASSYSSRGEKLFF.

The chain carries TRBV5-1 and TRBJ1-1; possible D gene TRBD1, 5 bases. The germline V and J ends were trimmed by 0 bases and 5 bases, with 14 bases remaining between them. This CDR3 region has 15 residues. Looked up from germline, CDR1 is SGHRS and CDR2 is YFSETQ. For the CDR3, the DNA is TGCGCCAGCAGCTTGGACTTAGGGGTGGGTACTGAAGCTTTCTTT. Translation: CASSLDLGVGTEAFF.

The chain combines TRBV27 with TRBJ1-1, with TRBD1 matching over 8 bases. With V trimmed by 3 bases and J by 10 bases, 10 bases remained unmatched. The CDR3 runs to 14 residues. Germline assignment: CDR1 MNHEY and CDR2 SMNVEV (reference sequence). The CDR3 DNA follows: TGTGCCAGCAGTTTCTCCGGGACAGGACCCTCAGCTTTCTTT. Translation: CASSFSGTGPSAFF.

The chain joins TRBV2 to TRBJ1-5; weak D call: TRBD1 (6 bases). Germline V gene lookup returns CDR1 SNHLY and CDR2 FYNNEI. The CDR3 runs to 14 residues. V was clipped by 7 bases and J by 4 bases, with 14 bases between them. CDR3 sequence reads: CASTGTGPNQPQHF. CDR3 in DNA: TGTGCCAGCACTGGAACAGGGCCGAATCAGCCCCAGCATTTT.

In this sample, this clone turned up once. V usage is TRBV6-5 and J usage is TRBJ2-1, with D perhaps matching TRBD2 (5 bases). The CDR3 covers 15 residues. Germline lookup yields CDR1 MNHEY and CDR2 SVGAGI. The V and J ends lost 2 bases and 2 bases respectively, with 10 bases between them. The CDR3 loop is CASSYRGFAYNEQFF. CDR3 in DNA: TGTGCCAGCAGTTACCGGGGTTTCGCCTACAATGAGCAGTTCTTC.

V usage is TRBV10-1 and J usage is TRBJ1-2; no reliable D call. The germline V gene has CDR1 WNHNN and CDR2 SYGVQD (reference sequence). V gave up 6 bases and J gave up 4 bases, with 12 bases separating them. This CDR3 has 13 residues. The CDR3 DNA reads TGCGCCAGCAGAGATAGTCCTCGCTATGGCTACACCTTC. Its protein is CASRDSPRYGYTF.

This chain joins TRBV18 and TRBJ2-5; a weak D match, TRBD1 (5 bases). This CDR3 has 15 residues. Between the trimmed V and J ends, which lost 2 bases and 5 bases, there was a span of 15 bases. Germline V gene sequence: CDR1 KGHSH, CDR2 LQKENI. CDR3 in amino acids: CASSPGVGAGETQYF. The CDR3 region has the DNA TGTGCCAGCTCACCAGGAGTAGGGGCTGGCGAGACCCAGTACTTC. Variable domain in full (rest from reference TRBV18 and TRBJ2-5): NAGVMQNPRHLVRRRGQEARLRCSPMKGHSHVYWYRQLPEEGLKFMVYLQKENIIDESGMPKERFSAEFPKEGPSILRIQQVVRGDSAAYFCASSPGVGAGETQYFGPGTRLLVL.

This chain uses TRBV5-4 with TRBJ2-1; 11 bases map to TRBD2. Germline assignment: CDR1 SGHNT and CDR2 YYREEE (reference sequence). Trimming took 1 base from V and 6 from J; bases not matched to a gene: 6. This CDR3 is 16 amino acids long. In nucleotides, the CDR3 is TGTGCCAGCAGCTTGTTTAGGACTAGCGGGTCCAATGAGCAGTTCTTC. Translating it yields CASSLFRTSGSNEQFF.

The rearrangement joins TRBV19 to TRBJ2-6; a weak D match, TRBD1 (7 bases). The CDR3 totals 17 residues. The V gene lost 2 bases and the J gene lost 4 bases, with 15 bases spanning the gap. Germline CDR1 reads LNHDA; CDR2 reads SQIVND (reference sequence). The CDR3 nucleotides are TGTGCCAGTAGTATAAAGGCAGGGGGGTGGGGGGCCAACGTCCTGACTTTC. Its protein product is CASSIKAGGWGANVLTF.

The chain has TRBV9 and TRBJ2-1, with a tentative D call TRBD2 (7 bases). Trimming took 0 bases from V and 4 from J, leaving 11 bases between them. Germline loops: CDR1 SGDLS, CDR2 YYNGEE. The CDR3 spans 15 residues. The DNA for the CDR3 is TGTGCCAGCAGCGTAGGGGGGGGGCCTTACAATGAGCAGTTCTTC. Translating it yields CASSVGGGPYNEQFF.

The rearrangement uses TRBV19 and TRBJ2-3, with D maybe TRBD2 (5 bases). Between the trimmed V and J ends, which lost 7 bases and 1 base, there was a span of 9 bases. Germline CDR1 and CDR2: LNHDA and SQIVND (reference sequence). The CDR3 sequence is 13 residues long. Here the CDR3 DNA reads TGTGCCAGTACGACCGGGGGCACAGATACGCAGTATTTT. Amino acid sequence: CASTTGGTDTQYF.

The rearrangement uses TRBV2 and TRBJ1-2, with 8 positions matching TRBD1. V lost 3 bases and J lost 7; bases outside the gene matches: 4. This CDR3 spans 13 amino acids. Germline V gene sequence: CDR1 SNHLY, CDR2 FYNNEI. Written as DNA, the CDR3 is TGTGCCAGCAGTGACAGGGGGCGCGGTGGCTACACCTTC. It yields the protein CASSDRGRGGYTF.

The chain joins TRBV5-1 to TRBJ2-7; 15 bases agree with TRBD2. The CDR3 length is 16 residues. Per the germline V gene, CDR1 is SGHRS and CDR2 is YFSETQ. V dropped 4 bases and J dropped 7; count of bases not matched to a gene: 9. As DNA, the CDR3 is TGCGCCAGCAGCGCTAGGACTAGCGGGGGGGCAGGGGAGCAGTACTTC. This encodes CASSARTSGGAGEQYF.

The chain uses TRBV6-4 and TRBJ1-5; the D is unclear. CDR1 is MRHNA, CDR2 SNTAGT, per germline. V was cut by 8 bases and J by 0 bases, with 5 bases left in between. The CDR3 sequence is 12 residues long. CDR3: CASPDSNQPQHF. The CDR3 DNA is TGTGCCAGCCCAGATAGCAATCAGCCCCAGCATTTT.